A single TCR beta chain is shown here with its context. This sample was included in a study of OX40 agonist ivuxolimab in advanced cancers. Sequencing was performed with immunoSEQ multiplex PCR; in TCRdb, only in-frame clones are kept and a portion is missing. This table holds under 70,000 clones, just over 85% found once. CDR1 LNHDA and CDR2 SQIVND come from the germline V gene (reference sequence). The CDR3 consists of 18 residues. V was pared by 2 bases and J by 4 bases, with 21 bases between. This rearrangement joins TRBV19 to TRBJ1-3; perhaps TRBD1 as D (5 bases). This TCR derives from an adult with an advanced solid tumor such as melanoma, head and neck, liver or kidney cancer. The sequencing here drew on CD4+ or CD8+ T cells sorted from blood, taken in a trial of the OX40 agonist ivuxolimab. The CDR3: CASSISGSRELSGNTIYF. CDR3 bases: TGTGCCAGTAGTATAAGTGGCTCCAGGGAGCTCTCCGGAAACACCATATATTTT.